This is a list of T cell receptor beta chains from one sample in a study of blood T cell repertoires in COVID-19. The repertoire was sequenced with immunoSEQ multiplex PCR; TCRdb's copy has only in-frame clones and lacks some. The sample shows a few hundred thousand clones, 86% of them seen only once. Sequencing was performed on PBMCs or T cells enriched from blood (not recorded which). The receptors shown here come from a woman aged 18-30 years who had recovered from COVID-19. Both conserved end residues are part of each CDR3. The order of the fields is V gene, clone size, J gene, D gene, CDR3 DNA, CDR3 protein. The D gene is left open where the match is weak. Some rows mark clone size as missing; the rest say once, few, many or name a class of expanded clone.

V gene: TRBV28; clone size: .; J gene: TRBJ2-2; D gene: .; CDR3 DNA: TGTGCGGCTAAGACAGGGAACACCGGGGAGCTGTTTTTT; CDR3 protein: CAAKTGNTGELFF
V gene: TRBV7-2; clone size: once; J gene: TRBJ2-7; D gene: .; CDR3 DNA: TGTGCCAGCAGCTTATCGACGGGGGGCCTAGTCGAGCAGTACTTC; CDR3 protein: CASSLSTGGLVEQYF
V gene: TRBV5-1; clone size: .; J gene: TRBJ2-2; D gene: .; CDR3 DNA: TGCGCCAGCAGCTTGCCAGGGGCCGTAAGGGGGCTGTTTTTT; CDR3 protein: CASSLPGAVRGLFF
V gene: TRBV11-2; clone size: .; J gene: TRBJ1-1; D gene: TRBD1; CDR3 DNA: TGTGCCAGCAGCCACCGAGAACGGACAGGTCGGAACACTGAAGCTTTCTTT; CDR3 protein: CASSHRERTGRNTEAFF
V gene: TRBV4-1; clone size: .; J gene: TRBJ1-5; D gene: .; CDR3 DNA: TGCGCCAGCAGCGCGTTGGGCTCCGGAGGTGTTCAGCCCCAGCATTTT; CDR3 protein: CASSALGSGGVQPQHF
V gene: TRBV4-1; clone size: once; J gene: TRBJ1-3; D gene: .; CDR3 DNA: TGCGCCAGCAGCCCGCGGGGAATTGTTAGGGACATATATTTT; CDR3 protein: CASSPRGIVRDIYF
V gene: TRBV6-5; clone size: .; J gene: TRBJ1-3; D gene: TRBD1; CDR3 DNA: TGTGCCAGCGGGACAGATTCTGGAAACACCATATATTTT; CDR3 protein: CASGTDSGNTIYF
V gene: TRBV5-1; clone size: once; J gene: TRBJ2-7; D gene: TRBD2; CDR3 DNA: TGCGCCAGCAGCTTGGTTCTAGCGGGCAACGAGCAGTACTTC; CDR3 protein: CASSLVLAGNEQYF
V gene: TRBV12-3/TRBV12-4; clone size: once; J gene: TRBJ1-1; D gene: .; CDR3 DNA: TGTGCCAGCAGTTTAGCGCGTGCAGGGGAAGCTTTCTTT; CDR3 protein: CASSLARAGEAFF
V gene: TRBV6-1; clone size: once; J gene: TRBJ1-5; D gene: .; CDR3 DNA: TGTGCCAGCAGTGAACGGGGCAATCAGCCCCAGCATTTT; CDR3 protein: CASSERGNQPQHF
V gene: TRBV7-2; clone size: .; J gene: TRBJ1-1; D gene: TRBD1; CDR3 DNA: TGTGCCAGCAGCCGCGGGGACAGGCTGAACACTGAAGCTTTCTTT; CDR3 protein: CASSRGDRLNTEAFF
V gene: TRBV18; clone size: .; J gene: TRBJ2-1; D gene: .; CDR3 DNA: TGTGCCAGCTCACCAATGGGGGCAGGGGCTAGTAATGAGCAGTTCTTC; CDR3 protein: CASSPMGAGASNEQFF
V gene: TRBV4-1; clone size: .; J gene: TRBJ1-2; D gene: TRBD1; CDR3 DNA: TGCGCCAGCAGCCAAGGGGACAGGTTTGGGTATGGCTACACCTTC; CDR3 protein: CASSQGDRFGYGYTF
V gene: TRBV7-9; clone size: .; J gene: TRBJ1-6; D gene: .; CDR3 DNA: TGTGCCAGCAGCTTAGATTTCGCGAATAATTCACCCCTCCACTTT; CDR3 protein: CASSLDFANNSPLHF
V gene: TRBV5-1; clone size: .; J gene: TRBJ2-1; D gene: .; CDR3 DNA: TGCGCCAGCAGCTTGGATATTAGCGGCTTCTACAATGAGCAGTTCTTC; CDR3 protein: CASSLDISGFYNEQFF
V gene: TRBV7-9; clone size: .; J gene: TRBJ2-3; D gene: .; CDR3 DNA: TGTGCCAGCAGCCCCCCTGTACTTAGAGCTAGCACAGATACGCAGTATTTT; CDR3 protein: CASSPPVLRASTDTQYF
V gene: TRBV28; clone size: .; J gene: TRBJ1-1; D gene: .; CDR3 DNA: TGTGCCAGCAGTTTTACCCCGGCTGAAGCTTTCTTT; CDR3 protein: CASSFTPAEAFF
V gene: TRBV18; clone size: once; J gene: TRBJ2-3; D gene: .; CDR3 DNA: TGTGCCAGCTCACCGGGCTCAGATACGCAGTATTTT; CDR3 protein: CASSPGSDTQYF
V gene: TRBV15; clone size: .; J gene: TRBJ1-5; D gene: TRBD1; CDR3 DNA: TGTGCCACCAGGGACGGACAGGGAAGACGGCAGCCCCAGCATTTT; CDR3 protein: CATRDGQGRRQPQHF
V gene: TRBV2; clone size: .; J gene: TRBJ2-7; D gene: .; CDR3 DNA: TGTGCCAGCATCTCTAGCACCCAGGCCTATGGCGAGCAGTACTTC; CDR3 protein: CASISSTQAYGEQYF
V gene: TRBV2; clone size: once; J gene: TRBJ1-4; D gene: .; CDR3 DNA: TGTGCCAGCAGTGCAGGTGCTCATAATGAAAAACTGTTTTTT; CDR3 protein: CASSAGAHNEKLFF
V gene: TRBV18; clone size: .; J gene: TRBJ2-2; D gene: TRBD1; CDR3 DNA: TGTGCCAGCTCACCGCGGACAGGGGCCTCAAGGAACACCGGGGAGCTGTTTTTT; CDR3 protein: CASSPRTGASRNTGELFF
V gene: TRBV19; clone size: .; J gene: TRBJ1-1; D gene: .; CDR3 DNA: TGTGCCAGTGTGACTTTGATGAACACTGAAGCTTTCTTT; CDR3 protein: CASVTLMNTEAFF
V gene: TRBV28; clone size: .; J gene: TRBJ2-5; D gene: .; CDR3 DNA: TGTGCCAGCAGTTTTCCGGGACACAAGGAGACCCAGTACTTC; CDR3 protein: CASSFPGHKETQYF
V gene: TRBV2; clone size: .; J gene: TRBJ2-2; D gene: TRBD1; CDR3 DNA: TGTGCCAGCAGCGCGGACAGGGTACCCAACACCGGGGAGCTGTTTTTT; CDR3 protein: CASSADRVPNTGELFF
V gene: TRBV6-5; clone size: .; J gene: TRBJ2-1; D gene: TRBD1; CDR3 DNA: TGTGCCAGCAGGATGACAGGGATCGATGAGCAGTTCTTC; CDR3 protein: CASRMTGIDEQFF
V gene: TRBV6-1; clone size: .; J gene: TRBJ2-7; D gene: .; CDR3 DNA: TGTGCCAGCAGTGATCGGGTCTACGAGCAGTACTTC; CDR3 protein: CASSDRVYEQYF
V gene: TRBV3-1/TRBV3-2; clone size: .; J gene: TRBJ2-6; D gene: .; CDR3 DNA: TGTGCCAGCAGCCAAGACCGGGCAGGGATGTCGGGGGCCAACGTCCTGACTTTC; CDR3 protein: CASSQDRAGMSGANVLTF
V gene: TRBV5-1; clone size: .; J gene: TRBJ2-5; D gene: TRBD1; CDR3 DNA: TGCGCCAGCAGCTTGGGGCCGGGGACAGGGGGCCTAGAGACCCAGTACTTC; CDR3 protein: CASSLGPGTGGLETQYF
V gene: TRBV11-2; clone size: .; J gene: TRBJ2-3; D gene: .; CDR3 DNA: TGTGCCAGCAGCTTAGACCACAACCGGGGGTTTGGCACAGATACGCAGTATTTT; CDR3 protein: CASSLDHNRGFGTDTQYF
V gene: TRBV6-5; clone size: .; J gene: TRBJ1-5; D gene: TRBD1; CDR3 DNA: TGTGCCAGCAGTTTAAGGACAGGGGAACAGCCCCAGCATTTT; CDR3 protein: CASSLRTGEQPQHF
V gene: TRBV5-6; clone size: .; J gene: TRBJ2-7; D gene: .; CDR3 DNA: TGTGCCAGCAGCTACGACATCACCTACGAGCAGTACTTC; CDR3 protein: CASSYDITYEQYF
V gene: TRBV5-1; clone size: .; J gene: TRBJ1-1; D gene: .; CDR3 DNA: TGCGCCAGCGTCGGACAGATGAACACTGAAGCTTTCTTT; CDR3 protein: CASVGQMNTEAFF
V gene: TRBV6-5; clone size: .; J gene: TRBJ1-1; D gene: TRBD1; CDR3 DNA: TGTGCCAGCAGCGGACAGGGGAGGCACACTGAAGCTTTCTTT; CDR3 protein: CASSGQGRHTEAFF
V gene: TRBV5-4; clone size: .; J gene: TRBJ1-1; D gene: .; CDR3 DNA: TGTGCCAGCATATTCGGGGGGGGCACTGAAGCTTTCTTT; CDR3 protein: CASIFGGGTEAFF
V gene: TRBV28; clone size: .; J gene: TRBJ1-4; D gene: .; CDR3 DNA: TGTGCCAGCAGTTTACACCAGGGGTCTGAAAAACTGTTTTTT; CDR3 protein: CASSLHQGSEKLFF
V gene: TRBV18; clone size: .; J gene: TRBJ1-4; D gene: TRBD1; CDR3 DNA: TGTGCCAGCTCACCACGGGGGACAGGGGAGGAAAAACTGTTTTTT; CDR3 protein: CASSPRGTGEEKLFF
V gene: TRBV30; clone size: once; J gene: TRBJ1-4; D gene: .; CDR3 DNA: TGTGCCTGGAGTCAGAATCGGGATGAAAAACTGTTTTTT; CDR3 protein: CAWSQNRDEKLFF
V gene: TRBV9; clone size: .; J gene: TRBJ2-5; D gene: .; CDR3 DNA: TGTGCCAGCAGCGTGGACGGGAGAGGTCAAGAGACCCAGTACTTC; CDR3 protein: CASSVDGRGQETQYF
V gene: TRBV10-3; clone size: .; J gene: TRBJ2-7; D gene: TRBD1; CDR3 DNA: TGTGCCATCAGTGCGGGGACAGGGGTGCTCGAGCAGTACTTC; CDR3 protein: CAISAGTGVLEQYF